This T cell receptor beta chain was sequenced for a study of CD8+CD57+ T cells in acquired aplastic anemia. Turning to the study itself: The average for DNA from sorted CD4+ and CD8+ cells was about 3.3 ug.

The template used for profiling TCR beta VDJ and CDR3 was genomic DNA. TCRdb called the reads again in MiXCR, with one record for every CDR3 protein. The table includes about 190,000 distinct CDR3 sequences, roughly half detected once. This clonotype has ten or more counts. The CDR3 runs to 14 residues. V shed 3 bases and J shed 7 bases, with 12 bases lying between them. Germline CDR1 reads SGHVS; CDR2 reads FNYEAQ. The chain is built from TRBV7-6 and TRBJ2-2, with D tentatively TRBD1 or TRBD2 (6 bases each). Input material: sorted CD4+, CD8+, or CD8+CD57+ T cells (not recorded which) from PBMCs. The clonotype originates from a human donor in good health, serving as a control. The CDR3, as DNA: TGTGCCAGCAGCTTGGAGGGGGGCAGCGGGGAGCTGTTTTTT. Translated, it gives CASSLEGGSGELFF. Full variable domain (rest looked up from reference TRBV7-6 and TRBJ2-2): GAGVSQSPRYKVTKRGQDVALRCDPISGHVSLYWYRQALGQGPEFLTYFNYEAQQDKSGLPNDRFSAERPEGSISTLTIQRTEQRDSAMYRCASSLEGGSGELFFGEGSRLTVL.